This T cell receptor (beta chain) is from a study of blood T cell repertoires in COVID-19. Produced via immunoSEQ multiplex PCR; TCRdb's table is partial and in-frame only. The data hold roughly 350,000 clones, with more than 90% observed a single time. This CDR3 spans 14 amino acids. V was trimmed by 4 bases and J by 4 bases, leaving 14 bases between them. CDR1 is SGHTA and CDR2 is FQGTGA in the germline V gene. This receptor was taken from a woman aged 25 to 45 who had recovered from COVID-19. J is TRBJ2-7 and V is TRBV7-3, with D possibly TRBD2 on 5 matching bases. The source material was PBMCs or T cells enriched from blood (not recorded which). CDR3 in DNA: TGTGCCAGCAGCTCGACGGGATCTCATTACGAGCAGTACTTC. Translating it yields CASSSTGSHYEQYF.